One sample yielded the 31 T cell receptor beta chains listed below, sequenced in a study of tumor and adjacent non-tumor tissue in lung cancer. This sample's RNA came from whole unsorted tissue. This non-tumor lung sample came from over 3 cm beyond the tumor edge. The library came from three nested PCR rounds adapted from ARM-PCR protocols. TCRdb passed the multiplex PCR reads through MiXCR, listing each CDR3 protein once. The table includes approximately 44,000 distinct CDR3 sequences, more than 50% detected once. Sequenced: distant non-tumor lung tissue. The receptors were gathered from a man aged 45 to 65 with non-small cell lung cancer.

This clonotype was detected many times. The chain joins TRBV29-1 to TRBJ2-2; TRBD2 might be the D (5 bases). Trimming removed 4 bases from V and 1 base from J, with 10 bases in between. The V gene's germline CDR1 is SQVTM and CDR2 ANQGSEA. The CDR3 loop spans 14 amino acids. This chain's CDR3 is CSVAASLNTGELFF. The CDR3 nucleotides are TGCAGCGTTGCGGCTAGCCTGAACACCGGGGAGCTGTTTTTT.

This clonotype has only a few counts. This could be a read error, since a much larger clone is one nucleotide away. The V and J genes are TRBV6-1 and TRBJ2-1, with 11 bases fitting TRBD2. J lost 3 bases, V lost 8 bases, and 3 bases had no gene match. Germline values: CDR1 MNHNS, CDR2 SASEGT. The CDR3 has 14 residues. The CDR3 bases are TGTGCCAGCGGTGGGACTAGCGGCTACAATGAGCAGTTCTTC. Translation gives CASGGTSGYNEQFF.

Concerning this clonotype itself: The junction does not match germline at one end; this may be a read error. The rearrangement links TRBV29-1 to TRBJ2-7; a weak D match, TRBD1 (5 bases). Germline assignment: CDR1 SQVTM and CDR2 ANQGSEA. CDR3 length equals 13 residues. CDR3 sequence reads: CSAGGAPSYVQYF. The CDR3 DNA reads as TGCAGCGCGGGTGGGGCCCCCTCCTACGTGCAGTACTTC.

This chain links TRBV24-1 with TRBJ1-1; TRBD1 matches 7 bases. The CDR3 has 15 residues. Germline CDR1 and CDR2: KGHDR and SFDVKD. Trimming cost V 2 bases and J 3 bases; bases outside gene matches: 5. CDR3 protein: CATSDSTGSYTEAFF. CDR3 in DNA: TGTGCCACCAGTGATTCGACAGGGAGCTACACTGAAGCTTTCTTT.

For this clonotype: Here the CDR3 omits its conserved ending phenylalanine or tryptophan, so a read error is the likely source. J is TRBJ2-2 and V is TRBV11-3; D gene uncertain. The CDR3 loop spans 14 amino acids. The V end lost 0 bases, the J end lost 6 bases, and 8 bases lay between the germline ends. Germline assignment: CDR1 SGHNT and CDR2 YENEEA. The DNA for the CDR3 is TGTGCCAGCAGCTTAGATTTGATTTCCGGGGAGCTGTTTTAT. Its protein is CASSLDLISGELFY.

This clonotype has only a few counts. V usage is TRBV30 and J usage is TRBJ2-7, with unresolved D. The V gene lost 0 bases and the J gene lost 11 bases, with 11 bases spanning the gap. The CDR3 length is 11 residues. Germline V gives CDR1 GTSNPN, CDR2 SVGIG (reference sequence). CDR3 sequence (DNA): TGTGCCTGGAGTGTCGGGCAAATGAAGTACTTC. It specifies CAWSVGQMKYF.

In this sample, this clonotype is medium-sized. DNA for the CDR3: TGTGCCAGCAGCTCCCCCTCCGGGACAGCGTTCGGTACGCAGTATTTT. The encoded protein is CASSSPSGTAFGTQYF. The chain has TRBV11-2 and TRBJ2-3, with 7 bases identical to TRBD1. The CDR3 extends over 16 amino acids. V shed 4 bases, J shed 8 bases, and the junction held 15 bases outside the gene matches. Germline CDR1 is SGHAT and CDR2 is FQNNGV.

Concerning this clonotype itself: A much larger clonotype is one base distant, so this may be a read error. The rearrangement joins TRBV12-3 or TRBV12-4 to TRBJ2-3; the D gene is possibly TRBD2 (6 bases). The CDR3 spans 12 residues. CDR3 sequence: CTSRRDTDTQYF. CDR3 DNA: TGTACCAGCAGGAGGGACACAGATACGCAGTATTTT.

This chain links TRBV20-1 with TRBJ2-3, with a possible D match to TRBD1 (5 bases). V dropped 7 bases and J dropped 5 bases, with 16 bases sitting between them. The CDR3 is made up of 13 amino acids. Germline V gene sequence: CDR1 DFQATT, CDR2 SNEGSKA (reference sequence). The CDR3: CSVELGVEDTQYF. The CDR3 nucleotides read TGCAGTGTCGAGTTAGGGGTGGAAGATACGCAGTATTTT.

This clonotype has just a few counts. A junction boundary mismatches the germline segment, possibly from a read error. This chain joins TRBV5-1 and TRBJ1-1; D perhaps matches TRBD1 (6 bases). The CDR3 runs 17 residues. The germline gives CDR1 SGHRS, CDR2 YFSETQ. The CDR3 region has the DNA TGCGTCAGCAGCTTGGGGGCAGGGCGGGGGATGAACACTGAAGCTTTCTTT. Amino acid sequence: CVSSLGAGRGMNTEAFF.

In this sample, this clonotype is medium-sized. The rearrangement joins TRBV6-5 to TRBJ2-2; unclear D gene. V dropped 7 bases and J dropped 8 bases, with 14 bases sitting between them. The CDR3 has 13 residues. Germline CDR1 is MNHEY and CDR2 is SVGAGI. CDR3 sequence: CASNPAWGGELFF. CDR3 coding DNA: TGTGCCAGCAACCCCGCGTGGGGAGGGGAGCTGTTTTTT.

This clonotype was counted a few times. The chain has TRBV28 and TRBJ2-1; D is uncertain. Trimming shortened V by 7 bases and J by 15 bases, and 19 bases separated the two germline ends. Germline CDR1 MDHEN, CDR2 SYDVKM. The CDR3 consists of 12 residues. The DNA for the CDR3 is TGTGCCAGCACAACCGGAACCCGTGAAAGGTTCTTC. As protein: CASTTGTRERFF.

With regard to this clonotype: This may arise from a read error, as a much more abundant clone is one base away. The CDR3 bases are TGTGCCGGCAGGGACCCGACAGGGGGCAAGTATGGCTACACCTTC. It yields the protein CAGRDPTGGKYGYTF. This chain uses TRBV6-5 with TRBJ1-2; TRBD1 aligns across 10 bases. CDR3 length: 15 residues. The germline V gene has CDR1 MNHEY and CDR2 SVGAGI.

V gene TRBV28 combines with J gene TRBJ2-2, with TRBD2 identical over 7 bases. Per germline, CDR1 MDHEN and CDR2 SYDVKM. The CDR3 spans 16 residues. CDR3 nucleotide sequence: TGTGTTACTTCAGCCAGGGAGGGAGGGTACACCGGGGAGCTGTTTTTT. Amino acids: CVTSAREGGYTGELFF.

The chain employs TRBV7-2 and TRBJ2-7; 7 bases match TRBD1. CDR1 is SGHTA, CDR2 FQGNSA, per germline. This CDR3 has 14 residues. The V and J ends lost 5 bases and 3 bases, in that order; junction bases with no gene match: 7. This chain's CDR3 is CASSLNRDSYEQYF. The DNA for the CDR3 is TGTGCCAGCAGCCTGAACCGGGACAGCTACGAGCAGTACTTC.

Turning to this clonotype: Germline is not matched at one junction end, which may reflect a read error. The gene calls are TRBV5-5 and TRBJ2-6, with 13 bases that match TRBD2. From germline, CDR1 is SGHKS and CDR2 YYEKEE (reference sequence). CDR3 size: 18 residues. In nucleotides, the CDR3 is TGTACCAGCACCATGGGACTAGCGGGGAGCTCTGGGGCCAACGTCCTGACTTTC. This gives the protein CTSTMGLAGSSGANVLTF.

On this clonotype: The junction departs from germline at one end; a sequencing error may be responsible. The V call is TRBV6-5, the J call TRBJ2-1; D possibly uses TRBD1 or TRBD2 (5 bases each). Germline V gene data show CDR1 as MNHEY and CDR2 as SVGAGI. This CDR3 is 12 amino acids long. This CDR3 reads CVSSYFPGQKFF. DNA of the CDR3: TGTGTCAGCAGTTACTTTCCGGGGCAGAAGTTCTTC.

On this clonotype itself: This clone may be a read error of a much larger clone one base away. The chain couples TRBV10-3 to TRBJ1-1; TRBD1 might be the D (6 bases). This CDR3 is 14 amino acids long. Germline V gene data show CDR1 as ENHRY and CDR2 as SYGVKD. V gave up 4 bases and J gave up 1 base, with 10 bases separating them. The CDR3 reads CAISGGRGNTEAFF. Here the CDR3 DNA reads TGTGCCATCAGTGGGGGCAGGGGGAACACTGAAGCTTTCTTT.

On this clonotype: A clone one base away is much larger, so this may be a read error. J is TRBJ2-1 and V is TRBV20-1; TRBD2 matches at 12 bases. The V gene's germline CDR1 is DFQATT and CDR2 SNEGSKA (reference sequence). The CDR3 runs to 17 residues. The CDR3 is CGAGGLTSGGLNNEQFF. Here the CDR3 DNA reads TGCGGTGCTGGGGGCCTGACTAGCGGGGGACTTAACAATGAGCAGTTCTTC.

A note on this clonotype: The CDR3 does not end in the conserved phenylalanine or tryptophan, so this is likely a read error. The V gene is TRBV7-9, the J gene TRBJ2-5; 8 bases match TRBD2. This CDR3 is built from 14 residues. The germline V gene encodes CDR1 SEHNR and CDR2 FQNEAQ (reference sequence). CDR3 loop: CASSPLAEQETQYL. CDR3 DNA sequence: TGTGCTAGCAGCCCACTAGCGGAGCAAGAGACCCAGTACTTA.

The table lists this clonotype with many counts. The chain links TRBV5-1 to TRBJ2-3, with D possibly matching TRBD2 (6 bases). Trimming took off 9 bases at V and 2 bases at J, with 7 bases between the two ends. CDR1 is SGHRS, CDR2 YFSETQ, per germline. The length of the CDR3 is 11 residues. CDR3 in amino acids: CATGDTDTQYF. For the CDR3, the DNA is TGCGCCACGGGGGACACAGATACGCAGTATTTT. Filled out from reference TRBV5-1 and TRBJ2-3, the complete variable domain reads KAGVTQTPRYLIKTRGQQVTLSCSPISGHRSVSWYQQTPGQGLQFLFEYFSETQRNKGNFPGRFSGRQFSNSRSEMNVSTLELGDSALYLCATGDTDTQYFGPGTRLTVL.

About this clonotype itself: A junction end diverges from the germline sequence, so it may reflect a read error. The V call is TRBV10-1, the J call TRBJ2-2; D perhaps matches TRBD2 (5 bases). This CDR3 is 14 amino acids long. Germline V gives CDR1 WNHNN, CDR2 SYGVQD (reference sequence). The CDR3 sequence: CANSGGVNTRKLFF. Here the CDR3 DNA reads TGCGCCAACAGTGGAGGAGTGAACACCCGGAAGCTGTTTTTT.

The chain combines TRBV11-1 with TRBJ2-1; unclear D gene. This CDR3 has 15 residues. CDR1 is SGHAT and CDR2 is FQDESV in the germline V gene (reference sequence). V was trimmed by 8 bases and J by 3 bases, leaving 17 bases between them. CDR3 sequence reads: CASGLDPSGYNEQFF. The DNA of the CDR3 is TGTGCCAGCGGCCTAGACCCTAGTGGCTACAATGAGCAGTTCTTC.

This clonotype was observed once. This may arise from a read error, as a much more abundant clone is one base away. The chain couples TRBV28 to TRBJ1-4, with 7 bases matching TRBD1. CDR1 and CDR2 from the germline V gene are MDHEN and SYDVKM. This CDR3 is built from 13 residues. The DNA of the CDR3 is TGTGCCAGCAGTTCCGGGACAGTCGAAAAACTGTCTTTT. Its protein product is CASSSGTVEKLSF.

This clonotype was seen only once. In this CDR3 the conserved last residue, phenylalanine or tryptophan, is missing, so a read error is likely. Because the CDR3's place on the DNA is in doubt, the DNA is left out and the CDR3 is given as listed by TCRdb. CDR3 region: CASRPPGQGAEQYI. J is TRBJ2-7 and V is TRBV6-6; the D segment call TRBD1 is taken from the table without a DNA check. With termini counted, the CDR3 has 14 amino acids. Germline lookup yields CDR1 MNHNY and CDR2 SVGAGI (reference sequence).

In the case of this clonotype: An end of the junction differs from the germline gene, which may be a read error. CDR3 protein: CSTSLASGSGSTDTQYF. The CDR3 bases are TGCAGTACTAGTTTAGCTAGCGGGAGTGGTAGCACGGATACGCAGTATTTT. The chain combines TRBV20-1 with TRBJ2-3; 10 bases agree with TRBD2. Germline CDR1 is DFQATT and CDR2 is SNEGSKA (reference sequence). The CDR3 extends over 17 amino acids.

This clonotype has at least ten counts. J is TRBJ2-7 and V is TRBV28, with 8 bases aligning to TRBD2. J gave up 4 bases and V 5 bases, and 7 bases lay outside the gene matches. The germline CDR1 and CDR2 sequences are MDHEN and SYDVKM. The CDR3 is 14 residues long. This CDR3 reads CASSPGTSLYEQYF. In DNA form, the CDR3 reads TGTGCCAGCAGTCCCGGGACTAGTCTTTACGAGCAGTACTTC.

Notes on this clonotype: This sequence may be a read error, since a much larger clone differs from it by one base. The chain recombines TRBV28 with TRBJ2-2, with TRBD2 identical over 12 bases. CDR1 MDHEN and CDR2 SYDVKM come from the germline V gene. CDR3 size: 16 residues. J was trimmed by 3 bases and V by 5 bases; bases with no gene match: 4. CDR3 sequence (DNA): TGTGCCAGCAGTACCCGACTAGCGGGAGACACCGGGGAGCTGTTTTTT. Residues: CASSTRLAGDTGELFF.

In DNA, the CDR3 is TGTGCCAGCTCACAGCCGGGACAGTCCTACAATGAGCAGTTCTTC. It is translated as CASSQPGQSYNEQFF. V usage is TRBV18 and J usage is TRBJ2-1; 7 bases line up with TRBD1. The CDR3 contains 15 residues. From germline, CDR1 is KGHSH and CDR2 LQKENI. Trimming removed 4 bases from V and 1 base from J; junction bases left unmatched: 4. Together with reference TRBV18 and TRBJ2-1, the CDR3 gives the full variable domain: NAGVMQNPRHLVRRRGQEARLRCSPMKGHSHVYWYRQLPEEGLKFMVYLQKENIIDESGMPKERFSAEFPKEGPSILRIQQVVRGDSAAYFCASSQPGQSYNEQFFGPGTRLTVL.

This clonotype came up a few times. This may come from a read error, since a much larger clone is one base off. The V call is TRBV6-6, the J call TRBJ1-4; no clear D. This CDR3 contains 13 residues. Per the germline V gene, CDR1 is MNHNY and CDR2 is SVGAGI (reference sequence). CDR3 sequence reads: CASSYSGYEKLSF. CDR3 sequence (DNA): TGTGCCAGCAGTTACTCGGGGTATGAAAAACTGTCTTTT.

This sequence joins TRBV4-1 and TRBJ2-3, with D possibly called TRBD1 or TRBD2 (5 bases each). The CDR3 contains 17 residues. From germline, CDR1 is MGHRA and CDR2 YSYEKL. The germline V and J ends were trimmed by 5 bases and 4 bases, with 22 bases remaining between them. DNA of the CDR3: TGCGCCAGCAGCTACTCTAGGGACGGTAGCAAGCCAGATACGCAGTATTTT. Its translation is CASSYSRDGSKPDTQYF.